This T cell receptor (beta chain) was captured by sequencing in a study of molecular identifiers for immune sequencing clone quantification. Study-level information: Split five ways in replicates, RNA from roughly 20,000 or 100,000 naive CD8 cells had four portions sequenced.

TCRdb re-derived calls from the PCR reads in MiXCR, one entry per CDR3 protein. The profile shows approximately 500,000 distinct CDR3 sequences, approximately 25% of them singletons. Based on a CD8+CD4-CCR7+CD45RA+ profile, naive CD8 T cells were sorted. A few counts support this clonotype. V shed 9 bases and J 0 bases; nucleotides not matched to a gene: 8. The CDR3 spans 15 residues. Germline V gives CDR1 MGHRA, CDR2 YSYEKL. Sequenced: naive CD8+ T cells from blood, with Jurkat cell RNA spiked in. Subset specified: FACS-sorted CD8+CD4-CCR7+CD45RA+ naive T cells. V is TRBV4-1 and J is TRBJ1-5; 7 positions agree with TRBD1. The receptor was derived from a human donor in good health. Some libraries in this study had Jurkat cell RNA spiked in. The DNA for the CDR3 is TGCGCCAGTCGAGACAGGGATATTAGCAATCAGCCCCAGCATTTT. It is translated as CASRDRDISNQPQHF.